A single sample is the source of the 10 T cell receptor beta chains below, sequenced in a study of cytomegalovirus exposure and HLA in healthy donors. The study ran its PCR with 60 Vbeta and 13 Jbeta primers. Clones were sequenced by immunoSEQ multiplex PCR, and TCRdb holds only the in-frame ones, with some missing. The repertoire holds 120,000 or so clones, with about 72% as singletons. The sequenced sample was PBMCs. The origin of the receptors is a man aged 50 to 59 in good health and CMV-seropositive.

V is TRBV7-6 and J is TRBJ2-2; TRBD1 might be the D (5 bases). Germline V gene data show CDR1 as SGHVS and CDR2 as FNYEAQ. V was cut by 3 bases and J by 3 bases, with 8 bases left in between. This CDR3 contains 14 residues. The CDR3 reads CASSFRGDTGELFF. CDR3 DNA: TGTGCCAGCAGCTTTAGGGGCGACACCGGGGAGCTGTTTTTT.

The chain links TRBV5-4 to TRBJ2-5; D is unclear. Germline lookup yields CDR1 SGHNT and CDR2 YYREEE (reference sequence). V lost 0 bases and J 5 bases, leaving 8 bases between the germline ends. The CDR3 contains 13 residues. The CDR3 region is CASSLEIVETQYF. Written as DNA, the CDR3 is TGTGCCAGCAGCTTGGAAATCGTGGAGACCCAGTACTTC.

This sequence joins TRBV7-2 and TRBJ1-4, with TRBD1 matching 11 bases. V was pared by 5 bases and J by 7 bases, with 6 bases of the junction left unmatched. Germline values: CDR1 SGHTA, CDR2 FQGNSA. CDR3 length: 15 residues. CDR3 in DNA: TGTGCCAGCAGCCCCGGACAGGGGGCGTTTGAAAAACTGTTTTTT. Its protein is CASSPGQGAFEKLFF. Variable domain in full (rest from reference TRBV7-2 and TRBJ1-4): GAGVSQSPSNKVTEKGKDVELRCDPISGHTALYWYRQSLGQGLEFLIYFQGNSAPDKSGLPSDRFSAERTGGSVSTLTIQRTQQEDSAVYLCASSPGQGAFEKLFFGSGTQLSVL.

V is TRBV19 and J is TRBJ2-1, with 10 nucleotides matching TRBD2. Trimming removed 3 bases from V and 8 bases from J; junction bases left unmatched: 1. The germline gives CDR1 LNHDA, CDR2 SQIVND (reference sequence). This CDR3 comprises 13 residues. The CDR3 reads CASSIGLADEQFF. The CDR3 region has the DNA TGTGCCAGTAGTATTGGACTAGCGGATGAGCAGTTCTTC.

This clone was picked up many times. V is TRBV28 and J is TRBJ2-7; tentative D call: TRBD2 (6 bases). The CDR3 runs 15 residues. V shed 2 bases and J shed 1 base, with 12 bases lying between them. The germline V gene has CDR1 MDHEN and CDR2 SYDVKM. Written as DNA, the CDR3 is TGTGCCAGCAGTTTAGTCGGGGGAAGGTCCTACGAGCAGTACTTC. This sequence encodes CASSLVGGRSYEQYF.

V is TRBV7-9 and J is TRBJ2-1; 11 nucleotides agree with TRBD2. Germline values: CDR1 SEHNR, CDR2 FQNEAQ (reference sequence). V dropped 1 base and J dropped 3; count of bases not matched to a gene: 5. The CDR3 has 17 amino acids. CDR3 in amino acids: CASSLGLGTSGYNEQFF. The CDR3 nucleotides are TGTGCCAGCAGCTTAGGTTTAGGGACTAGCGGCTACAATGAGCAGTTCTTC.

The chain recombines TRBV30 with TRBJ2-3, with 12 bases that match TRBD2. V shed 4 bases and J 9 bases; nucleotides not matched to a gene: 2. Germline loops: CDR1 GTSNPN, CDR2 SVGIG (reference sequence). CDR3 length: 12 residues. The CDR3 sequence: CAWTSGGETQYF. The CDR3 region has the DNA TGTGCCTGGACTAGCGGGGGGGAAACGCAGTATTTT.

The V and J genes are TRBV2 and TRBJ2-2; a weak D match, TRBD1 (6 bases). This CDR3 spans 14 amino acids. Germline CDR1 SNHLY, CDR2 FYNNEI. The germline V and J ends were trimmed by 5 bases and 7 bases, with 14 bases remaining between them. The CDR3 sequence is CASSFRGLGGELFF. The CDR3 coding sequence is TGTGCCAGCAGTTTCAGGGGATTAGGCGGGGAGCTGTTTTTT.

CDR3 amino acids: CASSLQGKAFF. In DNA, the CDR3 is TGTGCCAGCAGCTTACAGGGGAAAGCTTTCTTT. The gene calls are TRBV7-2 and TRBJ1-1; a possible D gene is TRBD1 (6 bases). Germline CDR1 is SGHTA and CDR2 is FQGNSA. This CDR3 has 11 residues. Trimming pared 2 bases from V and 9 bases from J, leaving 7 bases between.

The V gene is TRBV29-1, the J gene TRBJ2-2, with 9 bases that match TRBD1. The length of the CDR3 is 16 residues. Germline V gives CDR1 SQVTM, CDR2 ANQGSEA. V was clipped by 5 bases and J by 1 base; unmatched bases: 8. The CDR3 here is CSVLAGQGMNTGELFF. CDR3 coding DNA: TGCAGCGTTCTTGCGGGACAGGGTATGAACACCGGGGAGCTGTTTTTT.